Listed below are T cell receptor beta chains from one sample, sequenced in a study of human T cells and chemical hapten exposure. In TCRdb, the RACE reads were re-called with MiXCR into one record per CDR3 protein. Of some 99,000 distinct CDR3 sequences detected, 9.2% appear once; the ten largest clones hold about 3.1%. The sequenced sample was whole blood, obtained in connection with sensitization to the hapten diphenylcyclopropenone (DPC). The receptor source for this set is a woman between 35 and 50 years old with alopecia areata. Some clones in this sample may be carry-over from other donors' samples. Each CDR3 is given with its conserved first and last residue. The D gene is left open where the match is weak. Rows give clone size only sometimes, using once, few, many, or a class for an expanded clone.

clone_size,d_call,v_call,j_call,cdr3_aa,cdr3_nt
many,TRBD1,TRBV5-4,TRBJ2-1,CASSLSYGTENYNEQFF,TGTGCCAGCAGCTTGAGTTACGGGACAGAGAACTACAATGAGCAGTTCTTC
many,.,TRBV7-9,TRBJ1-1,CASSFSGVDTEAFF,TGTGCCAGCAGCTTTTCAGGGGTGGACACTGAAGCTTTCTTT
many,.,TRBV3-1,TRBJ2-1,CASSLAGISRPYNEQFF,TGTGCCAGCAGTCTGGCGGGGATCTCAAGACCCTACAATGAGCAGTTCTTC
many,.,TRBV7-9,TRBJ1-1,CASSLNQATEAFF,TGTGCCAGCAGCTTAAACCAGGCCACTGAAGCTTTCTTT
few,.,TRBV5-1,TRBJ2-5,CASSFDTEETQYF,TGCGCCAGCAGCTTTGATACCGAAGAGACCCAGTACTTC
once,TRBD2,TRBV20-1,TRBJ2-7,CSARTSGVIFVYEQYF,TGCAGTGCGCGTACTAGCGGGGTAATATTCGTGTACGAGCAGTACTTC
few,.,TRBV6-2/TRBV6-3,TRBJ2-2,CASSLKGATIDTGELFF,TGTGCCAGCAGCCTAAAAGGGGCCACGATTGACACCGGGGAGCTGTTTTTT
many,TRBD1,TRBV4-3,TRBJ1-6,CASSQEIPGQGSTYNSPLHF,TGCGCCAGCAGCCAAGAAATCCCCGGACAGGGAAGCACCTATAATTCACCCCTCCACTTT
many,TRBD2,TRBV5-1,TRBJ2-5,CASSWGGAEGYQETQYF,TGCGCCAGCAGCTGGGGGGGAGCGGAAGGATACCAAGAGACCCAGTACTTC
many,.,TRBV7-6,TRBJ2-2,CASSPWAPGTGELFF,TGTGCCAGCAGCCCATGGGCCCCGGGCACCGGGGAGCTGTTTTTT
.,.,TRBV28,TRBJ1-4,CASTTHLSANEKLFF,TGTGCCAGCACCACGCACCTTTCAGCTAATGAAAAACTGTTTTTT
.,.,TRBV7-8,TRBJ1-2,CASSLRPDGYTF,TGTGCCAGCAGCTTAAGGCCGGATGGCTACACCTTC
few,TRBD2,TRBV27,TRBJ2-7,CASSSLRGTSWNSYEQYF,TGTGCCAGCAGTTCCTTACGGGGGACTAGCTGGAACTCCTACGAGCAGTACTTC
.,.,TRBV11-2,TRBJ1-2,CASSSQVEGGYTF,TGTGCCAGCAGCTCACAGGTGGAAGGGGGCTACACCTTC
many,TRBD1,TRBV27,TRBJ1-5,CASRPHGDRGDQPQHF,TGTGCCAGCAGACCCCATGGGGACAGGGGAGATCAGCCCCAGCATTTT
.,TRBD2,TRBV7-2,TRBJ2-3,CASRPGGGPSTDTQYF,TGTGCCAGCAGGCCGGGCGGGGGGCCTAGCACAGATACGCAGTATTTT
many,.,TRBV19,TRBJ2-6,CASSTPRSGANVLTF,TGTGCCAGTAGTACGCCCCGGTCTGGGGCCAACGTCCTGACTTTC
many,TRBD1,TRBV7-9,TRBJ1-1,CASSPGQGLIAFF,TGTGCCAGCAGCCCTGGACAGGGATTGATAGCTTTCTTT
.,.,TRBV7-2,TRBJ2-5,CASSFMTVGKTQYF,TGTGCCAGCAGCTTTATGACGGTAGGGAAGACCCAGTACTTC
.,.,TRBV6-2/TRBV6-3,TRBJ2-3,CASRPHGDTDTQYF,TGTGCCAGCAGACCCCACGGTGACACAGATACGCAGTATTTT
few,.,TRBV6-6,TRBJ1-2,CASRITGGGTVYGYTF,TGTGCCAGCAGAATAACGGGGGGAGGGACCGTGTATGGCTACACCTTC
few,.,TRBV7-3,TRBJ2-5,CASSARDRPQETQYF,TGTGCCAGCAGCGCCCGGGACCGACCCCAAGAGACCCAGTACTTC
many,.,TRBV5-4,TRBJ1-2,CASSSLSGVAYGYTF,TGTGCCAGCAGCTCCCTTTCCGGGGTAGCCTATGGCTACACCTTC
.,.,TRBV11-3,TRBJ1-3,CASSGGLSGDTIYF,TGTGCCAGCAGCGGGGGCCTCAGCGGGGACACCATATATTTT
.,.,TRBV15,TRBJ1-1,CATSRVDSGTEAFF,TGTGCCACCAGCAGAGTCGATTCAGGCACTGAAGCTTTCTTT
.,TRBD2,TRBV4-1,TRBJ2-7,CASQETSGRSPEQYF,TGCGCCAGCCAGGAGACTAGCGGGCGCTCCCCCGAGCAGTACTTC
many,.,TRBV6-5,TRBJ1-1,CASSRARNTEAFF,TGTGCCAGCAGTAGGGCCAGGAACACTGAAGCTTTCTTT
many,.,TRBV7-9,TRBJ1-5,CASSLVGGVDQPQHF,TGTGCCAGCAGCTTAGTTGGCGGTGTGGATCAGCCCCAGCATTTT
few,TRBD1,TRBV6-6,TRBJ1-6,CASSRTRQGENSPLHF,TGTGCCAGCAGCAGGACCCGACAGGGAGAGAATTCACCCCTCCACTTT
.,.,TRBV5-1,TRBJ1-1,CASSLDPGAANTEAFF,TGCGCCAGCAGCTTGGATCCGGGGGCAGCGAACACTGAAGCTTTCTTT
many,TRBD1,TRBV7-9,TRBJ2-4,CASSTRDRGQGIQYF,TGTGCCAGCAGCACCCGGGACAGGGGGCAGGGCATTCAGTACTTC
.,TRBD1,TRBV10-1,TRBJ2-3,CASSEQGKGTQYF,TGCGCCAGCAGTGAACAGGGGAAAGGGACGCAGTATTTT
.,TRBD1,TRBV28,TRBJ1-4,CANTPGQRGEKLFF,TGTGCCAACACCCCGGGACAGCGGGGGGAAAAACTGTTTTTT
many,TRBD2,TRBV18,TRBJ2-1,CASSPGNSGGNEQFF,TGTGCCAGCTCACCGGGCAATAGCGGGGGGAATGAGCAGTTCTTC
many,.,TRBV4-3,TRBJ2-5,CASSQGPGQTETQYF,TGCGCCAGCAGCCAGGGCCCGGGTCAAACAGAGACCCAGTACTTC
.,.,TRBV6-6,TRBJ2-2,CASSPPGDNTGELFF,TGTGCCAGCAGTCCCCCCGGGGACAACACCGGGGAGCTGTTTTTT
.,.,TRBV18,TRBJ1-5,CASSQGENNQPQHF,TGTGCCAGCTCACAGGGGGAGAACAATCAGCCCCAGCATTTT
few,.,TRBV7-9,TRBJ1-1,CASSFLQVRTEAFF,TGTGCCAGCAGCTTTCTCCAGGTCCGGACTGAAGCTTTCTTT
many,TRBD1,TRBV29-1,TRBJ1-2,CSGAGGLGYGYTF,TGCAGCGGAGCAGGGGGCTTGGGCTATGGCTACACCTTC
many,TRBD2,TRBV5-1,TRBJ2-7,CASSSGPSYEQYF,TGCGCCAGCAGTAGCGGGCCCTCCTACGAGCAGTACTTC
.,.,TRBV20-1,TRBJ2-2,CSAAPPGRGPGELFF,TGCAGTGCTGCGCCGCCGGGCAGGGGCCCCGGGGAGCTGTTTTTT
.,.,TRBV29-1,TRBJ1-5,CSVEEGGSSNQPQHF,TGCAGCGTTGAAGAGGGGGGCAGCAGCAATCAGCCCCAGCATTTT
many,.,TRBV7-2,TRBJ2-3,CASSVFTDTQYF,TGTGCCAGCAGCGTTTTTACAGATACGCAGTATTTT
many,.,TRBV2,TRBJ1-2,CASSDLGPWGGYTF,TGTGCCAGCAGTGATTTGGGGCCCTGGGGAGGCTACACCTTC
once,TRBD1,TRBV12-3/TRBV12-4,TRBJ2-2,CASSHPLPDRDWAGELFF,TGTGCCAGCAGTCACCCTCTTCCGGACAGGGATTGGGCCGGGGAGCTGTTTTTT
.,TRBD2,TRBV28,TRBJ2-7,CASSFFAGAYEQYF,TGTGCCAGCAGTTTCTTCGCGGGGGCCTACGAGCAGTACTTC
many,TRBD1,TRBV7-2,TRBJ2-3,CASSLGQGDGDTQYF,TGTGCCAGCAGCTTGGGTCAGGGGGACGGGGATACGCAGTATTTT
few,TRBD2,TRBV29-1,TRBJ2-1,CSPGTSSYNEQFF,TGCAGCCCCGGGACTAGCTCCTACAATGAGCAGTTCTTC
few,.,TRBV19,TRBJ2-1,CASSIITPPNEQFF,TGTGCCAGTAGTATAATCACCCCCCCCAATGAGCAGTTCTTC
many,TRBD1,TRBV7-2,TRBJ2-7,CASSPDRDRPHEQYF,TGTGCCAGCAGCCCTGACCGGGACAGACCCCACGAGCAGTACTTC
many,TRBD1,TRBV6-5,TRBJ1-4,CASSPRVTTGNNEKLFF,TGTGCCAGCAGCCCCCGCGTGACGACAGGGAATAATGAAAAACTGTTTTTT
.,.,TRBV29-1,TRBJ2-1,CSVEAGVGGSYNEQFF,TGCAGCGTTGAAGCGGGTGTAGGGGGCTCCTACAATGAGCAGTTCTTC
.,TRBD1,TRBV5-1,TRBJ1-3,CASSRSTGDSGNTIYF,TGCGCCAGCAGCCGGTCGACAGGGGACTCTGGAAACACCATATATTTT
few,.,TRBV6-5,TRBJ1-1,CASSFTMSSTEAFF,TGTGCCAGCAGTTTCACCATGAGTTCTACTGAAGCTTTCTTT
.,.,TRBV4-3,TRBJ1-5,CASSQDVAGHQPQHF,TGCGCCAGCAGCCAAGATGTCGCAGGGCATCAGCCCCAGCATTTT
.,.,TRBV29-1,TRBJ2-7,CSVGRGDEQYF,TGCAGCGTTGGCAGGGGGGACGAGCAGTACTTC
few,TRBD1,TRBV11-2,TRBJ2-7,CASSLGGTGRTYEQYF,TGTGCCAGCAGCTTAGGTGGGACAGGTCGAACCTACGAGCAGTACTTC
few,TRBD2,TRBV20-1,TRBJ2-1,CSARDGTSGGAVPYNEQFF,TGCAGTGCTAGAGATGGGACTAGCGGGGGGGCTGTACCCTACAATGAGCAGTTCTTC
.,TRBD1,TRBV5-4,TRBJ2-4,CASSSGTGPNIQYF,TGTGCCAGCAGCAGTGGGACAGGGCCCAACATTCAGTACTTC
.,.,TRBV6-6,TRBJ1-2,CASSYSNRAYGYTF,TGTGCCAGCAGTTACTCGAACAGGGCCTATGGCTACACCTTC